This T cell receptor beta chain was sequenced during a study of early T cells in non-severe SARS-CoV-2 infection. Looking at the study overall: The input, bulk RNA from unsorted whole blood, was sequenced, and chains were unpaired.

This clonotype showed up just a few times. Its target is unknown. Study results and limitations: VDJdb matches were skewed toward anti-spike CD8 T cell responses.

The V gene end was trimmed by 4 bases and the J gene end by 8 bases; junction bases not matched to a gene: 3. This CDR3 has 13 amino acids. Unique molecular identifiers were added to individual cDNA molecules. TCRdb re-analysed the 5' RACE reads in MiXCR, keeping a single row per CDR3 protein. The sample yields 55,000 to 80,000 distinct CDR3 sequences, approximately 10% seen once. The chain recombines TRBV5-7 with TRBJ1-6, with TRBD1 identical over 7 bases. TRBV5-7 is an open reading frame, and its role is uncertain. Sequences were derived from whole blood, sampled at baseline. The receptor comes from an adult who was a healthcare worker with PCR-confirmed SARS-CoV-2 infection or an uninfected control (not recorded which). CDR3 amino acids: CASSGQDDSPLHF. The CDR3 nucleotides read TGTGCCAGCAGCGGACAGGACGATTCACCCCTCCACTTT.